This T cell receptor (beta chain) was identified in a study of T cell repertoires in cytomegalovirus infection. This clonotype was seen repeatedly, ten times or more. The antigen remains undetermined. One junction end does not reproduce the germline sequence, and a read error may be involved. Findings and limits, study-wide: In two of eight donors, the top clonotype was HLA-C-restricted CMV-specific.

The CDR3 runs to 19 residues. From germline, CDR1 is SGHVS and CDR2 FQNEAQ. One entry per CDR3 protein results from TCRdb running MiXCR on the reads. The sample shows roughly 500,000 distinct CDR3 sequences, 16% of them seen only once. The receptor was isolated from a human donor in good health (CMV status not recorded). Some clones in this sample may be carry-over from other donors' samples. The rearrangement links TRBV7-8 to TRBJ2-3, with 13 nucleotides matching TRBD2. Source material: CD8+ T cells from PBMCs. The CDR3 bases are TGTGCCAGCACCTTAACACCCGAGACTAGCGGGGGGAGCACAGATACGCAGTATTTT. Translating gives CASTLTPETSGGSTDTQYF.